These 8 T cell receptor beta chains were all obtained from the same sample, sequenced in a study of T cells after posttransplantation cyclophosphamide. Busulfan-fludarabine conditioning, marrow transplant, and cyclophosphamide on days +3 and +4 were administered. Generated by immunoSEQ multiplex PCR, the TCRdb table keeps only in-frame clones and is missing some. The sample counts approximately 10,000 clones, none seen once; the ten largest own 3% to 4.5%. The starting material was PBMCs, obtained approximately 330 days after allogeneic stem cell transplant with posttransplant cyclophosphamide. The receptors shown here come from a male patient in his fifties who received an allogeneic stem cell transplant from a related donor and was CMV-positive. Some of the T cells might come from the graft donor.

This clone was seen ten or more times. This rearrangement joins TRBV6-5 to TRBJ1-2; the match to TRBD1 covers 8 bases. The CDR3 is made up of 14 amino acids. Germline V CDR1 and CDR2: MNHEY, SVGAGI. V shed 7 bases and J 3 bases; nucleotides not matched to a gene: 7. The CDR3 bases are TGTGCCAGCACCGAGGACAGGGATGACTATGGCTACACCTTC. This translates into CASTEDRDDYGYTF.

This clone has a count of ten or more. This chain's CDR3 is CASSLGGVAFF. In DNA, the CDR3 is TGTGCCAGCAGCCTGGGAGGGGTGGCTTTCTTT. The chain has TRBV6-4 and TRBJ1-1; weak D call: TRBD1 (5 bases). V lost 6 bases and J 11 bases, leaving 13 bases between the germline ends. The CDR3 has 11 amino acids. Germline values: CDR1 MRHNA, CDR2 SNTAGT.

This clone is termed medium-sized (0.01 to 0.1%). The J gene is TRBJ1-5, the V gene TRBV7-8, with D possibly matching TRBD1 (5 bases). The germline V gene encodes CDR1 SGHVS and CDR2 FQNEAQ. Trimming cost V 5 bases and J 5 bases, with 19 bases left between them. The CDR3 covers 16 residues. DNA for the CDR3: TGTGCCAGCAGCCAGCTTACGTTTACGGGGGATCAGCCCCAGCATTTT. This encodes CASSQLTFTGDQPQHF.

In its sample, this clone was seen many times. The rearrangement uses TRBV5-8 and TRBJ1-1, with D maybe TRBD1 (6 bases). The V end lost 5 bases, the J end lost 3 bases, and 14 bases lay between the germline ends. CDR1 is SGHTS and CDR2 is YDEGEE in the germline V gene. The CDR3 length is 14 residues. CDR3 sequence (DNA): TGTGCCAGCAGTGATGGACAGTTAGACACTGAAGCTTTCTTT. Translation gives CASSDGQLDTEAFF. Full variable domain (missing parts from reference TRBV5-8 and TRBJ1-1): EAGVTQSPTHLIKTRGQQATLRCSPISGHTSVYWYQQALGLGLQFLLWYDEGEERNRGNFPPRFSGRQFPNYSSELNVNALELEDSALYLCASSDGQLDTEAFFGQGTRLTVV.

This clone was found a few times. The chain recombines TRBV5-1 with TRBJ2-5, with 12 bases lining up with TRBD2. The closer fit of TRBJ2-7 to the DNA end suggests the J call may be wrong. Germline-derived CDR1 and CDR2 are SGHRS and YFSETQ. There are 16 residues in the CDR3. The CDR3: CASSWASGGEDYEQYF. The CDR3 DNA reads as TGCGCCAGCAGCTGGGCTAGCGGGGGGGAAGACTACGAGCAGTACTTC.

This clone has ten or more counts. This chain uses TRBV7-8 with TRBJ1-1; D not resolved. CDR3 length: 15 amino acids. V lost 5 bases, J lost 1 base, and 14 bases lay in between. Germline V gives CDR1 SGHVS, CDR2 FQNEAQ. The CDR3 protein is CASSPRISRNTEAFF. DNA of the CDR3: TGTGCCAGCAGCCCGAGGATAAGCAGGAACACTGAAGCTTTCTTT.

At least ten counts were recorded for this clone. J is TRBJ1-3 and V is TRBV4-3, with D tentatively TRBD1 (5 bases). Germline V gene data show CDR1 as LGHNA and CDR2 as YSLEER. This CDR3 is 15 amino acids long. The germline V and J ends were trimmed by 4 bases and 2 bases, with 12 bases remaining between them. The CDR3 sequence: CASSLGGETGNTIYF. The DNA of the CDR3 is TGCGCCAGCAGCCTCGGGGGAGAAACTGGAAACACCATATATTTT.

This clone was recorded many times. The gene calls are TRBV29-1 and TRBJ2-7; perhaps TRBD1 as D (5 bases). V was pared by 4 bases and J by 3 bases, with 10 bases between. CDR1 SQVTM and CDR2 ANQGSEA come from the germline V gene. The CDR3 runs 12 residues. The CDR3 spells CSVGVDSYEQYF. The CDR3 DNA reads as TGCAGCGTTGGAGTAGACAGCTACGAGCAGTACTTC.